The sample holds a few counts of the clone carrying this TCR beta chain. Its antigen remains unknown. The sample comes from a study of blood T cells in healthy people across ages. Whole-study context: Template-switching capture recovered about one barcoded beta molecule per two T cells. General study points: Among long-lived donors, naive CD4+ cells were more numerous and diversity higher than in aged donors. Diversity of TCR beta per million T cells declined in a roughly linear way with age.

The authors ran a second PCR of about 7 to 11 cycles using a sample-barcoded 5' primer and a J-beta primer mix. Each TCR beta cDNA got a 12-nucleotide random molecular identifier. TCRdb reprocessed the 5' RACE reads with MiXCR, giving one entry per CDR3 protein. Found here are 2 million or so distinct CDR3 sequences, roughly 49% of them singletons; the top ten hold 2.1%. The sequencing input was blood. The receptor comes from a woman aged 40 to 49 in good health.

The CDR3 reads CASSQEWTSGNPTYNEQFF. The CDR3 DNA sequence: TGCGCCAGCAGCCAAGAGTGGACTAGCGGGAACCCGACCTACAATGAGCAGTTCTTC. This chain uses TRBV4-3 with TRBJ2-1; 12 nucleotides align to TRBD2. CDR3 size: 19 residues. The V and J ends lost 0 bases and 2 bases, in that order; junction bases with no gene match: 8. Germline lookup yields CDR1 LGHNA and CDR2 YSLEER.